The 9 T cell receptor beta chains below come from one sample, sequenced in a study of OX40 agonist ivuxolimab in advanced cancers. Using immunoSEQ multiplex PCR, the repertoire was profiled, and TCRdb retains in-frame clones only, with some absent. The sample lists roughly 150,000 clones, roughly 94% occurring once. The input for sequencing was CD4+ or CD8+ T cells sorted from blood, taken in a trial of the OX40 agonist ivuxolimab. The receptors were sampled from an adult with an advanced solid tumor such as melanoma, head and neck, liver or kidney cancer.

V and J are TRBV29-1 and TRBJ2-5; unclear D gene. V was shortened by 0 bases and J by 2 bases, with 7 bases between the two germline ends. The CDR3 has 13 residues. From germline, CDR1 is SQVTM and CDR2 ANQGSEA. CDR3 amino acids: CSVEEAVQETQYF. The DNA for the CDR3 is TGCAGCGTTGAAGAGGCGGTACAAGAGACCCAGTACTTC.

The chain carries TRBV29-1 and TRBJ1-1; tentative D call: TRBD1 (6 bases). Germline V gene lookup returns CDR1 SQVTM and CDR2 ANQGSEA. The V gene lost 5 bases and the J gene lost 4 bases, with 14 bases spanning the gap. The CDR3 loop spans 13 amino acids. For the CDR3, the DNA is TGCAGCGTTTCCAGGGGTAGCGGCACTGAAGCTTTCTTT. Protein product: CSVSRGSGTEAFF.

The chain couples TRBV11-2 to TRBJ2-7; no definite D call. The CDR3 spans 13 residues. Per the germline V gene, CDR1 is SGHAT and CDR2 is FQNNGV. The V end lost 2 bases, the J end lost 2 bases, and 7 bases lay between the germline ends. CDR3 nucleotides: TGTGCCAGCAGCTTAAGACTGCCCTACGAGCAGTACTTC. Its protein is CASSLRLPYEQYF.

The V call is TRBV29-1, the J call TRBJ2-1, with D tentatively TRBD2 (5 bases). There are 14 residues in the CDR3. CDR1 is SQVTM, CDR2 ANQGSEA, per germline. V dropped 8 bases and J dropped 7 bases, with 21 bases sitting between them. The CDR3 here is CSLASGVASNEQFF. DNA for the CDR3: TGCAGCCTAGCCTCTGGGGTAGCGAGTAATGAGCAGTTCTTC.

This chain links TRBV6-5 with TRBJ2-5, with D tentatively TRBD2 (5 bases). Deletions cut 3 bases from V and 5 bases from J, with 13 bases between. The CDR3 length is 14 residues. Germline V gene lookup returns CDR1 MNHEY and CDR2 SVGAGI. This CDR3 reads CASSYGSSGETQYF. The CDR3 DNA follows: TGTGCCAGCAGTTATGGGAGCAGTGGGGAGACCCAGTACTTC.

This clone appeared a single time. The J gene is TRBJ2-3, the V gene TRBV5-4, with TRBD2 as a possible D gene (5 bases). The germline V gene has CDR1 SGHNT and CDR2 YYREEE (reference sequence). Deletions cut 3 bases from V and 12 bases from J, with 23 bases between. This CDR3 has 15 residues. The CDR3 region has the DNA TGTGCCAGCAGCTCCCCGGGATCTGCTCCCCCTGTCCAGTATTTT. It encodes CASSSPGSAPPVQYF.

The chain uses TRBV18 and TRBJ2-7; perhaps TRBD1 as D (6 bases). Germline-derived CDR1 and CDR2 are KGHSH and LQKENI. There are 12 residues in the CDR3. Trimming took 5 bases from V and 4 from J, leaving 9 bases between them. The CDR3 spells CASSGGAYEQYF. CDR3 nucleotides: TGTGCCAGCTCAGGGGGCGCGTACGAGCAGTACTTC.

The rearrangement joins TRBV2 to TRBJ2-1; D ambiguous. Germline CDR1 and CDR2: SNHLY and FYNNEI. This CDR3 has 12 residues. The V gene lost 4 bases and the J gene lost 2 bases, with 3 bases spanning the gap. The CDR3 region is CASSAAYNEQFF. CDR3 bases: TGTGCCAGCAGTGCAGCCTACAATGAGCAGTTCTTC.

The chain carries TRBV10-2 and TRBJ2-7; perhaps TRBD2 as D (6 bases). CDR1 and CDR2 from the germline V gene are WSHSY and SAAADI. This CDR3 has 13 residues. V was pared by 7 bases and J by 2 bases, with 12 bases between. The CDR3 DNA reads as TGCGCCAGCACGGGGACTTCGACCTACGAGCAGTACTTC. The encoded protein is CASTGTSTYEQYF.